This TCR beta chain was captured by sequencing in a study of blood T cells in healthy people across ages. Germline V CDR1 and CDR2: MNHEY, SVGEGT. Trimming pared 8 bases from V and 0 bases from J, leaving 17 bases between. The CDR3 covers 15 residues. The second PCR ran roughly 7 to 12 cycles with a sample-barcoded 5' primer and J-beta primers. TCRdb fed the 5' RACE reads into MiXCR, producing one record per CDR3 protein. This table has around 1.5 million distinct CDR3 sequences, 30% to 40% appearing once. This clonotype was seen more than once but under ten times. The chain employs TRBV6-2 or TRBV6-3 and TRBJ2-7; unclear D gene. The material sequenced was blood. The source is a woman aged 25 to 39 in good health. Written as DNA, the CDR3 is TGTGCCAGCGCACCACCGCCAGGTCGCTCCTACGAGCAGTACTTC. It codes for CASAPPPGRSYEQYF.